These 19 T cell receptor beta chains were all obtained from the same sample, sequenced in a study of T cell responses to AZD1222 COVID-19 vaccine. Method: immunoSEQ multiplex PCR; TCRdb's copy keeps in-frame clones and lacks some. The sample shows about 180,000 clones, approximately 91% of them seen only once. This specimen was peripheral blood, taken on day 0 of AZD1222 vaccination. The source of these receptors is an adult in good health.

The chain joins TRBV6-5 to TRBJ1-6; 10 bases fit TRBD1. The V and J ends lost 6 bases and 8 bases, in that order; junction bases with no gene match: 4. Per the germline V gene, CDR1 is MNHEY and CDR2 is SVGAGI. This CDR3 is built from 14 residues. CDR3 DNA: TGTGCCAGCAGGACAGGGGGCGAATATTCACCCCTCCACTTT. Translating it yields CASRTGGEYSPLHF.

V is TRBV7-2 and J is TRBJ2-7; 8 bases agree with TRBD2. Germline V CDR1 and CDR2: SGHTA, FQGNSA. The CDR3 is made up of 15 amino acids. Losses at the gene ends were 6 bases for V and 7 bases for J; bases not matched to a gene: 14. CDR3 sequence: CASSFTGRASKEQYF. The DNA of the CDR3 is TGTGCCAGCAGTTTTACCGGGAGGGCCTCAAAGGAGCAGTACTTC.

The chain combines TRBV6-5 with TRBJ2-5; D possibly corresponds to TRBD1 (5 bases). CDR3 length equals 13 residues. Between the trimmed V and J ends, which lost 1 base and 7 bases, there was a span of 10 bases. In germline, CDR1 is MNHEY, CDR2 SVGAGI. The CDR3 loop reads CASSYLGRGTQYF. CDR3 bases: TGTGCCAGCAGTTACTTGGGGCGCGGGACCCAGTACTTC.

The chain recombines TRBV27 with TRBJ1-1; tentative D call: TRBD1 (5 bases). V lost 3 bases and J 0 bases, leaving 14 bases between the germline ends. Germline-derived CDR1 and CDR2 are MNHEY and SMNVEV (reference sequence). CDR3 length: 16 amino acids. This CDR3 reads CASSLTLRQLNTEAFF. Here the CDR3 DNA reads TGTGCCAGCAGTTTGACCCTGCGACAGTTGAACACTGAAGCTTTCTTT.

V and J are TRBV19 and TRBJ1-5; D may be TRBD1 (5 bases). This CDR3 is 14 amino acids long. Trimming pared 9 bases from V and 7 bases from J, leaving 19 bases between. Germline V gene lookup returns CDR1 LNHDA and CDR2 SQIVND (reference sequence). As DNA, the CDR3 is TGTGCCAGCCGGGGCCCCCTTCCCGTGCAGCCCCAGCATTTT. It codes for CASRGPLPVQPQHF.

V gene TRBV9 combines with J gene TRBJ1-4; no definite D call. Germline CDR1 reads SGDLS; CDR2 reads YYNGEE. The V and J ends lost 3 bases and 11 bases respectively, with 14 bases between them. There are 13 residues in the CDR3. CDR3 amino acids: CASSGVSGGKLFF. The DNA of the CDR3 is TGTGCCAGCAGCGGGGTTTCCGGTGGGAAACTGTTTTTT.

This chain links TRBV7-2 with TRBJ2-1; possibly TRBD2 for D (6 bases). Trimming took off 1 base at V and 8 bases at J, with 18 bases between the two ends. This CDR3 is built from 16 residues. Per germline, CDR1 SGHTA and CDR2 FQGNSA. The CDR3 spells CASSLDGGWLEDEQFF. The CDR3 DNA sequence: TGTGCCAGCAGCTTAGACGGGGGTTGGTTGGAGGATGAGCAGTTCTTC.

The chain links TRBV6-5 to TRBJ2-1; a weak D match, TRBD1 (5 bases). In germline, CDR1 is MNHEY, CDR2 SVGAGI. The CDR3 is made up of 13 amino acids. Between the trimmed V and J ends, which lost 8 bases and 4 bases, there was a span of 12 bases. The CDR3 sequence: CASWQGRYNEQFF. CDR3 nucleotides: TGTGCCAGCTGGCAGGGTAGGTACAATGAGCAGTTCTTC.

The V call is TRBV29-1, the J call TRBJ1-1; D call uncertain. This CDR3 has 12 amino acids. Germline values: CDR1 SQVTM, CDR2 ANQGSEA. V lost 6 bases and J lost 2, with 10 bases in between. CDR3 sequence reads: CSVPPGNTEAFF. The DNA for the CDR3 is TGCAGCGTACCTCCTGGTAACACTGAAGCTTTCTTT.

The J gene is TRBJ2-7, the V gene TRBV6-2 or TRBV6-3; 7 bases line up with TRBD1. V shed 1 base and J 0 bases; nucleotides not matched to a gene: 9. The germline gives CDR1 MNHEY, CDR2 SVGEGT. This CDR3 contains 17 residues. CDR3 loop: CASSYLRGRDSSYEQYF. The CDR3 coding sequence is TGTGCCAGCAGTTACTTACGCGGCCGGGACAGCTCCTACGAGCAGTACTTC.

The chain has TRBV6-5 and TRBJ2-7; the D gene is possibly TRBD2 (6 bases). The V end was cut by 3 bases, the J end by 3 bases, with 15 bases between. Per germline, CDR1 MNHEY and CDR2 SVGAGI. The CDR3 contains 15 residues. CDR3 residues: CASSYVGTGFYEQYF. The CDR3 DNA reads TGTGCCAGCAGTTATGTCGGGACTGGCTTCTACGAGCAGTACTTC.

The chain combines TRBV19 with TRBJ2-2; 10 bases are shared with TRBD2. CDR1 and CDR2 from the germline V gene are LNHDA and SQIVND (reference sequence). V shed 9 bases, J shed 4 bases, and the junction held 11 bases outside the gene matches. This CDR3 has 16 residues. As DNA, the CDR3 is TGTGCCAGCAGCTTACTAGCGGGGAGGCTCACCGGGGAGCTGTTTTTT. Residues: CASSLLAGRLTGELFF.

The CDR3 DNA reads TGCGCCAGCAGCCAAGATACCTCTATTGTAAACATTCAGTACTTC. The encoded protein is CASSQDTSIVNIQYF. The V and J genes are TRBV4-3 and TRBJ2-4; unclear D gene. V lost 0 bases to trimming and J lost 6 bases, with 12 bases between them. The CDR3 spans 15 residues. Germline V CDR1 and CDR2: LGHNA, YSLEER.

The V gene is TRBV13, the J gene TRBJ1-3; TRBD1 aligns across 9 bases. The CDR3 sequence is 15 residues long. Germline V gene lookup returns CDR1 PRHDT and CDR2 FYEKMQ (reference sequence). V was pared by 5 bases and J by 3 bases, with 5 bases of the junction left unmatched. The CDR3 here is CASSPGTGRGNTIYF. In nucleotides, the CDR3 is TGTGCCAGCAGCCCCGGGACAGGGCGTGGAAACACCATATATTTT.

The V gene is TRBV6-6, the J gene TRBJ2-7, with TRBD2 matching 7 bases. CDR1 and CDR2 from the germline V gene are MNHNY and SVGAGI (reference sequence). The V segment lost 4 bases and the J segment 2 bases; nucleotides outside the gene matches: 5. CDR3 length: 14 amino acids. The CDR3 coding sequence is TGTGCCAGCAGTTTTACGGGAGGACCCTACGAGCAGTACTTC. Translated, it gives CASSFTGGPYEQYF.

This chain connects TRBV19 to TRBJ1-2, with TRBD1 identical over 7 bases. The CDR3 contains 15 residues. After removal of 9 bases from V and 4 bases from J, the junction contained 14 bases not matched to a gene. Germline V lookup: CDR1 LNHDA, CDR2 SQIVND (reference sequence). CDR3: CASRSGTAGTYGYTF. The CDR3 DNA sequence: TGTGCCAGCCGAAGCGGGACAGCTGGGACCTATGGCTACACCTTC.

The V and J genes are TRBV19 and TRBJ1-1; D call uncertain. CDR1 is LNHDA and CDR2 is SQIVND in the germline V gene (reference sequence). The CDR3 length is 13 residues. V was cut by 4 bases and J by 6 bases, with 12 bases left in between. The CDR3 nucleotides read TGTGCCAGTAGTAGCACCCGTGTGGCTGAAGCTTTCTTT. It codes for CASSSTRVAEAFF.

The CDR3 loop is CASSQDRSDTEAFF. The CDR3 DNA follows: TGCGCCAGCAGCCAAGACCGATCCGACACTGAAGCTTTCTTT. The V call is TRBV4-3, the J call TRBJ1-1; unclear D gene. Trimming pared 0 bases from V and 3 bases from J, leaving 8 bases between. Germline-derived CDR1 and CDR2 are LGHNA and YSLEER. The CDR3 loop spans 14 amino acids.

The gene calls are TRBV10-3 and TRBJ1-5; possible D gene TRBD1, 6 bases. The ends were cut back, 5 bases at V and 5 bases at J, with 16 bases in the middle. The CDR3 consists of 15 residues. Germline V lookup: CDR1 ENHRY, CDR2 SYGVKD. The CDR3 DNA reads TGTGCCATCAGTAATACGGGACAAGGCGATCAGCCCCAGCATTTT. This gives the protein CAISNTGQGDQPQHF.